This T cell receptor (beta chain) is drawn from a study of blood T cell repertoires in COVID-19. Whole-study context: Acute-phase and convalescent COVID-19 samples originated in the United States, Italy and Spain.

In assigning cohorts, the study relied on participant-reported clinical history. Recovered status in Cohort 3 required two negative PCRs, clearance, or symptom resolution. Authors' methods: From reference gene primer amplification, estimates of nucleated cell counts were derived. This table comes from immunoSEQ multiplex PCR, and its TCRdb copy is limited to in-frame clones, with some not included. V, J and clone size derive from that table, while D and trimming were established from the DNA sequence. Among approximately 220,000 clones listed, 84% were seen once. CDR3 length equals 15 residues. The V gene's germline CDR1 is SGHRS and CDR2 YFSETQ. V was trimmed by 4 bases and J by 0 bases, leaving 11 bases between them.

The rearrangement links TRBV5-1 to TRBJ1-3, with a tentative D call TRBD1 (5 bases). The clonotype originates from a woman aged 40 to 50 who had recovered from COVID-19. Sequencing input: PBMCs or T cells enriched from blood (not recorded which). For the CDR3, the DNA is TGCGCCAGCAGCCCGACAGTTTACTCTGGAAACACCATATATTTT. Translating gives CASSPTVYSGNTIYF.